Included here is one T cell receptor beta chain sequence, with context. This receptor's antigen is unknown. No much larger clonotype is one base removed from it; base qualities were not supplied. The CDR3 regions of human TCRbeta chains were analyzed by immunosequencing. The original pipeline was this. Repertoire TCRs were matched against a reference library of SARS-CoV-2-specific TCRs generated with the MIRA antigen-specificity platform. Breadth meant the fraction of unique TCRs that were SARS-CoV-2-associated, whereas depth meant the fraction of total T cells that were SARS-CoV-2-associated. Using the MIRA data, each spike-specific TCR was assigned both to the spike region to which the TCR was reactive and to a CD4 or CD8 class. Log10-transformed breadth and depth values were compared by one-way ANOVA with Sidak's multiple comparisons tests. TCRdb took this table from immuneACCESS and kept in-frame rearrangements with V and J called. Such tables lack part of the clones; where checked against another copy, unresolved V genes explain under half of the gap, and the rest is unexplained. The D gene and trimming were derived from the DNA, and the V and J assignments and clone size from that table. The sample includes 85,000 to 100,000 clones, with around 73% observed a single time. Jointly, the top ten make up under 25% of the sample.

The data derive from a study of T cell responses to AZD1222 COVID-19 vaccine (dated by TCRdb to the early 2020s). In terms of the full investigation: AZD1222 recipients whose second dose came at about 4 weeks and those whose second dose came at about 12 weeks were combined into one group, since spike-specific TCR depth and breadth did not differ between the two schedules. A total of 240 or so trial participants underwent TCR sequencing, of whom 207 had received two doses of AZD1222 and approximately 26 had received two doses of the MenACWY control vaccine. Trial participants were enrolled into age subgroups of 18-55, 56-69 and 70-plus years, which contained around 150, 28 and 57 TCR-sequenced participants, respectively. General study outcomes and caveats: Because no samples from the day 14 peak response were available, repertoires could be characterized only after the peak T cell response. Epitopes outside the regions mutated in the B.1.351 and B.1.1.7 variants were reportedly recognized by nearly half of the unique spike-specific TCRs. After two AZD1222 doses, spike-specific TCR breadth and depth were significantly higher than at day 0 and than in MenACWY recipients. Most participants were white British and females outnumbered males, and the authors suggested that clonal diversity may have been underestimated. The whole spike protein was spanned by vaccine-associated CD4 TCRs, and dominant responses were seen in regions 160-218 and 743-854. In the small 56-69-year group, the increase in depth fell short of significance, most likely because of low power. Conclusions about previously exposed vaccinees are limited because only a handful of AZD1222 recipients were SARS-CoV-2 seropositive at baseline.

Explained via the paper, the time point label denotes: baseline before first vaccination. Vaccinee samples came from UK trials COV001 and COV002, including a single-blind randomized controlled phase 2/3 trial of AZD1222 (ChAdOx1 nCoV-19) in healthy adults. For TCRbeta chain sequencing, PBMC samples from trial participants were taken at day 0 and at day 28 after the second dose. From the cysteine through the phenylalanine, the CDR3 covers 12 amino acids. The kept DNA is CDR3 alone, 36 bases in frame from the first base. V is clipped by 2 bases and J by 10 bases, and the sequence between their germline boundaries is 9 bases long. In the germline V gene, CDR1 corresponds to MDHEN and CDR2 to SYDVKM.

This chain joins TRBV28 to TRBJ2-1; the D segment cannot be called with confidence. This material consisted of peripheral blood, taken on day 0 of AZD1222 vaccination. This sequence was found in an adult in good health. The bases read TGTGCCAGCAGTTTAACCCTAAAGGAGCAGTTCTTC. It translates as CASSLTLKEQFF.